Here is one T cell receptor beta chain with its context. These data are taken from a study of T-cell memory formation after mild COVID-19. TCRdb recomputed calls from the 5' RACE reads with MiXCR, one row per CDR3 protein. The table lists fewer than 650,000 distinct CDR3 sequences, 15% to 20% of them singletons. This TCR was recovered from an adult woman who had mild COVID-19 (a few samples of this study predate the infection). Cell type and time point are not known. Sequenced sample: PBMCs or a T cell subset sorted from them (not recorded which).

The CDR3 DNA reads TGTGCCAGCAGTTTCCAGGGGTTTGGCTACACCTTC. It specifies CASSFQGFGYTF. The chain has TRBV6-2 or TRBV6-3 and TRBJ1-2; D may be TRBD1 (6 bases). This CDR3 comprises 12 residues. V shed 4 bases and J shed 7 bases, with 10 bases lying between them. CDR1 and CDR2 (germline): MNHEY, SVGEGT.